The 8 T cell receptor beta chains below were found in one sample sequenced in a study of cytomegalovirus exposure and HLA in healthy donors. Measured with immunoSEQ multiplex PCR; TCRdb has only the in-frame clones, and not every one. The table lists 70,000 or so clones, 94% of them singletons. The sample taken for sequencing was PBMCs. The origin of the receptors is a man younger than 35 in good health and CMV-seropositive.

The chain joins TRBV5-1 to TRBJ2-1; TRBD2 agrees at 12 bases. The CDR3 is 12 amino acids. Unmatched junction bases numbered 0, after V lost 4 bases and J lost 10 bases. Per the germline V gene, CDR1 is SGHRS and CDR2 is YFSETQ. The CDR3 sequence: CASSLAGGEQFF. The CDR3 coding sequence is TGCGCCAGCAGCCTAGCGGGAGGGGAGCAGTTCTTC. The full variable domain, with the rest looked up from reference TRBV5-1 and TRBJ2-1, is KAGVTQTPRYLIKTRGQQVTLSCSPISGHRSVSWYQQTPGQGLQFLFEYFSETQRNKGNFPGRFSGRQFSNSRSEMNVSTLELGDSALYLCASSLAGGEQFFGPGTRLTVL.

The gene calls are TRBV6-1 and TRBJ2-1; 12 positions agree with TRBD2. With V trimmed by 8 bases and J by 10 bases, 9 bases remained unmatched. CDR3 size: 14 residues. Germline CDR1 and CDR2: MNHNS and SASEGT. In DNA, the CDR3 is TGTGCCAGCGGCTTGACTAGCGGGAGAGGAGAGCAGTTCTTC. Translation gives CASGLTSGRGEQFF.

The V gene is TRBV28, the J gene TRBJ2-6, with unresolved D. The CDR3 is made up of 14 amino acids. Germline loops: CDR1 MDHEN, CDR2 SYDVKM. CDR3 nucleotides: TGTGCGGCCGAATCTCTCTCTGGGGCCAACGTCCTGACTTTC. Translated, it gives CAAESLSGANVLTF.

The CDR3 sequence: CASSQVGQGGNTEAFF. As DNA, the CDR3 is TGTGCCAGCAGCCAAGTGGGACAGGGAGGGAACACTGAAGCTTTCTTT. The chain joins TRBV4-2 to TRBJ1-1; 9 bases are a match to TRBD1. The CDR3 totals 16 residues. The junction had 4 bases not matched to a gene; V was cut back by 1 base and J by 1 base. Germline V CDR1 and CDR2: LGHNA, YNFKEQ.

This chain uses TRBV4-2 with TRBJ2-1, with 9 bases identical to TRBD1. The CDR3 contains 16 residues. V shed 0 bases and J 3 bases; nucleotides not matched to a gene: 3. Per germline, CDR1 LGHNA and CDR2 YNFKEQ. CDR3 residues: CASSQEGQGLYNEQFF. For the CDR3, the DNA is TGTGCCAGCAGCCAAGAGGGACAGGGTCTCTACAATGAGCAGTTCTTC.

The chain links TRBV6-1 to TRBJ1-2; 11 bases fit TRBD1. Per germline, CDR1 MNHNS and CDR2 SASEGT. This CDR3 has 14 amino acids. V trimming: 5 bases; J trimming: 7 bases; junction bases outside the gene matches: 6. The CDR3 spells CASSTLGTGGGYTF. The CDR3 nucleotides are TGTGCCAGCAGTACCTTAGGGACAGGGGGTGGCTACACCTTC.

The V and J genes are TRBV29-1 and TRBJ1-1; the D is unclear. From germline, CDR1 is SQVTM and CDR2 ANQGSEA. The CDR3 sequence is 11 residues long. Trimming took 4 bases from V and 4 from J, leaving 7 bases between them. The CDR3 protein is CSVVSGTEAFF. DNA for the CDR3: TGCAGCGTTGTTAGCGGCACTGAAGCTTTCTTT.

V is TRBV5-4 and J is TRBJ1-1, with 7 nucleotides matching TRBD1. Germline values: CDR1 SGHNT, CDR2 YYREEE (reference sequence). The CDR3 spans 14 residues. With 4 bases clipped from V and 7 bases from J, the junction kept 10 bases outside the gene matches. As DNA, the CDR3 is TGTGCCAGCAGCCAGGACTCGGGACAGAATGAAGCTTTCTTT. Protein sequence: CASSQDSGQNEAFF.